What follows are 11 T cell receptor beta chains derived from one specimen sequenced in a study of blood T cell repertoires in COVID-19. The assay was immunoSEQ multiplex PCR, and TCRdb's table has in-frame clones only and misses some. The top ten clones hold around 1.5% of a sample with under 250,000 clones, around nine tenths of them seen once. Sample: peripheral blood. These receptors were collected from a woman aged 60 to 75 who had recovered from COVID-19.

The chain combines TRBV18 with TRBJ2-1; the D is unclear. The length of the CDR3 is 15 residues. Trimming removed 8 bases at V and 8 bases at J, with 22 bases between. Germline CDR1 reads KGHSH; CDR2 reads LQKENI. The CDR3 region is CASLPRQNELDEQFF. The DNA for the CDR3 is TGTGCCAGCCTTCCCAGACAAAACGAGCTCGATGAGCAGTTCTTC.

This clone came up a few times. V gene TRBV2 combines with J gene TRBJ1-5, with a tentative D call TRBD1 (6 bases). This CDR3 has 15 residues. Trimming cost V 2 bases and J 2 bases, with 10 bases left between them. CDR1 SNHLY and CDR2 FYNNEI come from the germline V gene. Here the CDR3 reads CASSEREGGNQPQHF. The DNA of the CDR3 is TGTGCCAGCAGTGAACGGGAGGGGGGCAATCAGCCCCAGCATTTT.

CDR3 sequence (DNA): TGCGCCAGCAGTGAGTCACAGGGATCAAGACAGCCCCAGCATTTT. It is translated as CASSESQGSRQPQHF. The chain uses TRBV10-1 and TRBJ1-5; D perhaps matches TRBD1 (6 bases). Per the germline V gene, CDR1 is WNHNN and CDR2 is SYGVQD (reference sequence). This CDR3 spans 15 amino acids. Trimming removed 0 bases at V and 7 bases at J, with 13 bases between.

The chain combines TRBV18 with TRBJ2-7; D remains unclear. The germline V gene has CDR1 KGHSH and CDR2 LQKENI. CDR3 size: 13 residues. With 3 bases removed from V and 6 bases from J, the gap between germline ends came to 12 bases. The CDR3 reads CASSPLAYPEQYF. CDR3 DNA sequence: TGTGCCAGCTCACCTTTGGCATACCCCGAGCAGTACTTC.

This chain links TRBV10-3 with TRBJ2-5; possible D gene TRBD1, 6 bases. The CDR3 runs to 14 residues. The ends were cut back, 0 bases at V and 7 bases at J, with 12 bases in the middle. Germline CDR1 is ENHRY and CDR2 is SYGVKD. The CDR3 reads CAISESGSRGTQYF. CDR3 nucleotide sequence: TGTGCCATCAGTGAGTCGGGCTCCAGGGGGACCCAGTACTTC.

The chain joins TRBV27 to TRBJ2-1; D gene ambiguous. Germline V lookup: CDR1 MNHEY, CDR2 SMNVEV (reference sequence). V dropped 6 bases and J dropped 6 bases, with 15 bases sitting between them. The CDR3 runs to 14 residues. The CDR3 sequence: CASSPTQVGNEQFF. In nucleotides, the CDR3 is TGTGCCAGCAGCCCCACCCAGGTCGGCAATGAGCAGTTCTTC.

Concerning this clone: The junction shows a germline mismatch at one end, possibly a read error. The chain recombines TRBV5-1 with TRBJ2-7, with 8 bases matching TRBD2. Germline loops: CDR1 SGHRS, CDR2 YFSETQ. This CDR3 contains 17 residues. The CDR3 region is CARSLGPGGNVGYEQYF. The CDR3 DNA is TGCGCCCGCAGCTTGGGCCCGGGGGGGAATGTGGGCTACGAGCAGTACTTC.

The V and J genes are TRBV9 and TRBJ1-4; D unresolved. V lost 5 bases and J 3 bases, leaving 11 bases between the germline ends. This CDR3 has 14 amino acids. Per the germline V gene, CDR1 is SGDLS and CDR2 is YYNGEE. Written as DNA, the CDR3 is TGTGCCAGCAGTCTCCCGGGTTCTAATGAAAAACTGTTTTTT. Translation: CASSLPGSNEKLFF.

The rearrangement joins TRBV18 to TRBJ2-1; 7 bases match TRBD1. Germline V CDR1 and CDR2: KGHSH, LQKENI. The V and J ends lost 3 bases and 5 bases, in that order; junction bases with no gene match: 4. This CDR3 comprises 14 residues. The chain's CDR3 is CASSPRDRNNEQFF. The CDR3 bases are TGTGCCAGCTCACCCCGGGACAGAAACAATGAGCAGTTCTTC.

In this sample, this clone turned up a few times. The same CDR3 also results from other DNA sequences found in this sample. The rearrangement joins TRBV29-1 to TRBJ1-5; 8 nucleotides agree with TRBD1. V gave up 6 bases and J gave up 2 bases; unmatched junction bases: 3. Germline V gene lookup returns CDR1 SQVTM and CDR2 ANQGSEA. This CDR3 has 13 amino acids. The CDR3 nucleotides are TGCAGCGTAACAGGGGGAGGCAATCAGCCCCAGCATTTT. It specifies CSVTGGGNQPQHF.

This clone showed up just a few times. The chain links TRBV5-4 to TRBJ1-4; weak D call: TRBD1 (6 bases). Germline values: CDR1 SGHNT, CDR2 YYREEE (reference sequence). CDR3 length equals 15 residues. With 7 bases removed from V and 0 bases from J, the gap between germline ends came to 13 bases. This CDR3 is CASRQGGATNEKLFF. As DNA, the CDR3 is TGTGCCAGCCGCCAAGGGGGGGCAACTAATGAAAAACTGTTTTTT. The full variable domain, with the rest looked up from reference TRBV5-4 and TRBJ1-4, is ETGVTQSPTHLIKTRGQQVTLRCSSQSGHNTVSWYQQALGQGPQFIFQYYREEENGRGNFPPRFSGLQFPNYSSELNVNALELDDSALYLCASRQGGATNEKLFFGSGTQLSVL.